Following are 18 T cell receptor beta chains from one sample sequenced in a study of blood T cells in healthy people across ages. Together with a sample-barcoded 5' primer, a J-beta primer mix was included in a second PCR lasting roughly 6 to 12 cycles. TCRdb recomputed calls from the 5' RACE reads with MiXCR, one row per CDR3 protein. Of over 500,000 distinct CDR3 sequences in the sample, roughly half were seen once. Sequenced material: blood. The origin of the receptors is a woman older than 75 in good health.

This clonotype was counted at least ten times. The rearrangement joins TRBV4-1 to TRBJ2-1; the D is unclear. Trimming left V 0 bases short and J 5 bases short, with 14 bases between. Germline CDR1 and CDR2: MGHRA and YSYEKL. The CDR3 consists of 16 residues. The CDR3, as DNA: TGCGCCAGCAGCCAAGAAGGCAAGCCGGGTAACAATGAGCAGTTCTTC. It specifies CASSQEGKPGNNEQFF.

CDR3 sequence (DNA): TGTGCCAGCAGCTTAGAGGGCAGGGCGGGCACTGAAGCTTTCTTT. It translates to CASSLEGRAGTEAFF. The genes are TRBV7-9 and TRBJ1-1, with D perhaps matching TRBD1 (5 bases). The V gene lost 1 base and the J gene lost 4 bases, with 13 bases spanning the gap. This CDR3 contains 15 residues. Germline loops: CDR1 SEHNR, CDR2 FQNEAQ (reference sequence).

This clonotype showed up many times. V gene TRBV5-1 combines with J gene TRBJ2-3; D remains unclear. The CDR3 consists of 14 residues. CDR1 is SGHRS, CDR2 YFSETQ, per germline. V lost 0 bases and J lost 3, with 8 bases in between. The CDR3 DNA is TGCGCCAGCAGCTTGGAGGGAATAACAGATACGCAGTATTTT. This encodes CASSLEGITDTQYF.

The rearrangement joins TRBV13 to TRBJ1-5, with 8 bases aligning to TRBD1. J was trimmed by 2 bases and V by 3 bases; bases with no gene match: 3. Germline-derived CDR1 and CDR2 are PRHDT and FYEKMQ (reference sequence). This CDR3 comprises 15 residues. The CDR3 loop is CASSFGQGGNQPQHF. In nucleotides, the CDR3 is TGTGCCAGCAGCTTCGGACAGGGAGGCAATCAGCCCCAGCATTTT.

V is TRBV20-1 and J is TRBJ1-5; D call uncertain. CDR1 DFQATT and CDR2 SNEGSKA come from the germline V gene (reference sequence). Trimming stripped 3 bases from V and 4 bases from J, with 10 bases between. The length of the CDR3 is 13 residues. DNA for the CDR3: TGCAGTGCTAGGGTGTTTTTAAATCAGCCCCAGCATTTT. Amino acid sequence: CSARVFLNQPQHF.

CDR3 DNA sequence: TGTGCCAGCAGACCTGACAGGGATGGCAATCAGCCCCAGCATTTT. Protein: CASRPDRDGNQPQHF. This rearrangement joins TRBV12-3 or TRBV12-4 to TRBJ1-5, with 7 bases identical to TRBD1. CDR3 size: 15 residues. V dropped 6 bases and J dropped 2; count of bases not matched to a gene: 7.

The chain recombines TRBV5-1 with TRBJ2-1, with D perhaps matching TRBD2 (6 bases). V lost 4 bases and J 6 bases, leaving 17 bases between the germline ends. The CDR3 spans 15 residues. Per germline, CDR1 SGHRS and CDR2 YFSETQ. Here the CDR3 DNA reads TGCGCCAGCAGCGCCCTAACGGGAGTCTTCAATGAGCAGTTCTTC. Its translation: CASSALTGVFNEQFF. Drawing the rest from reference TRBV5-1 and TRBJ2-1, the complete variable domain is KAGVTQTPRYLIKTRGQQVTLSCSPISGHRSVSWYQQTPGQGLQFLFEYFSETQRNKGNFPGRFSGRQFSNSRSEMNVSTLELGDSALYLCASSALTGVFNEQFFGPGTRLTVL.

This rearrangement joins TRBV20-1 to TRBJ2-1, with TRBD2 matching over 8 bases. J lost 6 bases, V lost 5 bases, and 9 bases had no gene match. CDR3 length: 14 amino acids. Germline CDR1 DFQATT, CDR2 SNEGSKA (reference sequence). The CDR3 spells CSASPPGTSNEQFF. Here the CDR3 DNA reads TGCAGTGCTTCACCGCCGGGGACTAGCAATGAGCAGTTCTTC.

Only a few counts were recorded for this clonotype. The chain combines TRBV7-2 with TRBJ1-6; perhaps TRBD1 as D (5 bases). This CDR3 region has 19 residues. Germline loops: CDR1 SGHTA, CDR2 FQGNSA. V gave up 4 bases and J gave up 0 bases, with 19 bases separating them. The CDR3 region is CASSSQMGPHSSYNSPLHF. CDR3 coding DNA: TGTGCCAGCAGCTCCCAAATGGGACCTCATAGCTCCTATAATTCACCCCTCCACTTT.

This clonotype has just one count. The chain carries TRBV5-1 and TRBJ1-4; 8 bases are shared with TRBD1. Per the germline V gene, CDR1 is SGHRS and CDR2 is YFSETQ. The V and J ends lost 3 bases and 6 bases, in that order; junction bases with no gene match: 4. This CDR3 contains 14 residues. The CDR3 protein is CASSSDRADEKLFF. CDR3 DNA: TGCGCCAGCAGCTCGGACAGGGCCGATGAAAAACTGTTTTTT.

This clonotype showed up just once. The chain carries TRBV27 and TRBJ2-5; D is perhaps TRBD2 (6 bases). Germline V gene sequence: CDR1 MNHEY, CDR2 SMNVEV (reference sequence). Trimming removed 6 bases at V and 2 bases at J, with 13 bases between. The CDR3 length is 14 residues. CDR3 residues: CASSVRGGQETQYF. CDR3 in DNA: TGTGCCAGCAGCGTGAGGGGAGGACAAGAGACCCAGTACTTC.

The chain joins TRBV7-9 to TRBJ1-2, with 7 bases matching TRBD1. This CDR3 is 17 amino acids long. With 4 bases clipped from V and 2 bases from J, the junction kept 13 bases outside the gene matches. CDR1 and CDR2 from the germline V gene are SEHNR and FQNEAQ (reference sequence). In nucleotides, the CDR3 is TGTGCCAGCAGCTCCCAGGGGGGACAGATTTGGAACTATGGCTACACCTTC. Its protein is CASSSQGGQIWNYGYTF.

V usage is TRBV29-1 and J usage is TRBJ1-1, with D tentatively TRBD1 (6 bases). The CDR3 spans 12 residues. Trimming left V 7 bases short and J 5 bases short, with 14 bases between. CDR1 is SQVTM and CDR2 is ANQGSEA in the germline V gene. The CDR3 coding sequence is TGCAGCGCCGGACAGCCCCCAACTGAAGCTTTCTTT. This encodes CSAGQPPTEAFF.

The chain recombines TRBV10-2 with TRBJ2-6; 9 nucleotides agree with TRBD1. The V and J ends lost 7 bases and 3 bases, in that order; junction bases with no gene match: 10. CDR1 WSHSY and CDR2 SAAADI come from the germline V gene. The CDR3 loop spans 17 amino acids. In nucleotides, the CDR3 is TGCGCCAGCACTATACAGGGGGCAATGGTTGGGGCCAACGTCCTGACTTTC. Translated, it gives CASTIQGAMVGANVLTF.

V is TRBV4-2 and J is TRBJ2-1; D tentatively fits TRBD1 or TRBD2 (7 bases each). Trimming took off 4 bases at V and 0 bases at J, with 16 bases between the two ends. Germline V gene lookup returns CDR1 LGHNA and CDR2 YNFKEQ. This CDR3 has 17 residues. The CDR3 loop reads CASSRSRGGDSYNEQFF. The CDR3 nucleotides read TGTGCCAGCAGCCGCTCCAGGGGGGGCGACTCCTACAATGAGCAGTTCTTC.

This clonotype was counted a few times. The chain uses TRBV5-5 and TRBJ1-1, with a tentative D call TRBD1 (6 bases). CDR3 length: 14 amino acids. Trimming pared 5 bases from V and 3 bases from J, leaving 14 bases between. Germline V CDR1 and CDR2: SGHKS, YYEKEE (reference sequence). DNA for the CDR3: TGTGCCAGCAGTTTCCGGGACACCTACACTGAAGCTTTCTTT. Amino acids: CASSFRDTYTEAFF.

Here the CDR3 reads CSVAAGVRSNEWFF. The CDR3 DNA sequence: TGCAGCGTTGCGGCGGGAGTAAGAAGCAATGAGTGGTTCTTC. The V gene is TRBV29-1, the J gene TRBJ2-1, with 7 bases identical to TRBD2. The CDR3 has 14 amino acids. V shed 4 bases, J shed 15 bases, and the junction held 18 bases outside the gene matches. Germline V CDR1 and CDR2: SQVTM, ANQGSEA.

The rearrangement uses TRBV28 and TRBJ1-3, with no clear D. V lost 3 bases and J 4 bases, leaving 16 bases between the germline ends. Germline CDR1 reads MDHEN; CDR2 reads SYDVKM. CDR3 length: 16 amino acids. The CDR3 is CASSFQLNLLGNTIYF. The CDR3 coding sequence is TGTGCCAGCAGTTTCCAGCTCAACTTGCTGGGAAACACCATATATTTT.